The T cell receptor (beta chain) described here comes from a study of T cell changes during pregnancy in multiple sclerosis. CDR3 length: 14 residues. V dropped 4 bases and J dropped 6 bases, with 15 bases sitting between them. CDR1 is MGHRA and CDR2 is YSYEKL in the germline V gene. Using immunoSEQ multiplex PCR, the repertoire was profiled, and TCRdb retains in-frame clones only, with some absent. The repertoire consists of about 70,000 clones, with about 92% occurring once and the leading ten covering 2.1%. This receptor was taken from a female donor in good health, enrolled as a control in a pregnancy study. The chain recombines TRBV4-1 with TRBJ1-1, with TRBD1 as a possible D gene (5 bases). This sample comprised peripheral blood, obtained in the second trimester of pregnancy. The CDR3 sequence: CASSPGSGGAEAFF. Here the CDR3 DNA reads TGCGCCAGCAGCCCGGGGTCCGGGGGAGCTGAAGCTTTCTTT.